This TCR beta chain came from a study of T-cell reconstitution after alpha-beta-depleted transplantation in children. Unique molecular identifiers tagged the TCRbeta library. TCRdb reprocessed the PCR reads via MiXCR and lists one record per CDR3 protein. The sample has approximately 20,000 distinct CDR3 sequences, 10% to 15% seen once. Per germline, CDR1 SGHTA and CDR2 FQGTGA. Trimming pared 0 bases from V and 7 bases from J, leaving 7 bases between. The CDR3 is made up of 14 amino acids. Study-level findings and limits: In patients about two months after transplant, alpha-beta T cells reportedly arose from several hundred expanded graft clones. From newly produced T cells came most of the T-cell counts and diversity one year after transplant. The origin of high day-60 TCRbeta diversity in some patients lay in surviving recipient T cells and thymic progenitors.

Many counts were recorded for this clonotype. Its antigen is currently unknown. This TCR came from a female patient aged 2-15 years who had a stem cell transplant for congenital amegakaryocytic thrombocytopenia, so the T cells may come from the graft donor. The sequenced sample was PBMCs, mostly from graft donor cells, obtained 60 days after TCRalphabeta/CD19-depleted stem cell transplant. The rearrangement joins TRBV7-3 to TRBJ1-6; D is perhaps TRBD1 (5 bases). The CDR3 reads CASSLTGDNSPLHF. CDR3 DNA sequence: TGTGCCAGCAGCTTAACAGGGGACAATTCACCCCTCCACTTT.